These T cell receptor beta chains were read from a single sample in a study of T cell repertoires in cytomegalovirus infection. TCRdb fed the reads into MiXCR, producing one record per CDR3 protein. The sample lists 650,000 to 850,000 distinct CDR3 sequences; almost 30% were seen once. No cognate antigen is known for these TCRs. The material was cultured CD8+ T cells from PBMCs, obtained from culture after CMV antigen stimulation. The receptors here all came from a human donor in good health (CMV status not recorded). Some clones in this sample may be carry-over from other donors' samples. Both conserved end residues are part of each CDR3. The D gene is left open where the match is weak. Clone size is not always given. Where it is, it says once, few, many or a class for expanded clones.

CDR3 protein: CATSRGGDSYTVATNEKLFF; CDR3 DNA: TGTGCCACCAGCAGAGGGGGGGACAGTTATACCGTTGCAACTAATGAAAAACTGTTTTTT; V gene: TRBV15; clone size: many; D gene: TRBD1; J gene: TRBJ1-4
CDR3 protein: CASRGPYSDVVGNTIYF; CDR3 DNA: TGTGCCAGTAGAGGACCGTATTCGGACGTTGTCGGAAACACCATATATTTT; V gene: TRBV19; clone size: few; D gene: -; J gene: TRBJ1-3
CDR3 protein: CASSNPGQEYYEQYF; CDR3 DNA: TGTGCCAGCAGTAACCCGGGACAGGAATACTACGAGCAGTACTTC; V gene: TRBV7-9; clone size: few; D gene: TRBD1; J gene: TRBJ2-7
CDR3 protein: CASSFPGIPYEQYF; CDR3 DNA: TGTGCCAGCAGCTTCCCCGGGATCCCCTACGAGCAGTACTTC; V gene: TRBV7-9; clone size: -; D gene: -; J gene: TRBJ2-7
CDR3 protein: CASSLRGSGYYNEQFF; CDR3 DNA: TGTGCCAGCAGCCTAAGGGGTAGCGGGTACTACAATGAGCAGTTCTTC; V gene: TRBV7-6; clone size: -; D gene: TRBD2; J gene: TRBJ2-1
CDR3 protein: CASSLTPGGFTEAFF; CDR3 DNA: TGTGCCAGCAGTTTAACACCGGGGGGCTTCACTGAAGCTTTCTTT; V gene: TRBV27; clone size: -; D gene: -; J gene: TRBJ1-1
CDR3 protein: CASSSPFSGGENTGELFF; CDR3 DNA: TGTGCCAGCAGTTCCCCATTTAGCGGGGGAGAGAACACCGGGGAGCTGTTTTTT; V gene: TRBV28; clone size: -; D gene: TRBD2; J gene: TRBJ2-2
CDR3 protein: CASSWTGKADTQYF; CDR3 DNA: TGTGCCAGCAGTTGGACAGGCAAAGCAGATACGCAGTATTTT; V gene: TRBV12-3/TRBV12-4; clone size: few; D gene: TRBD1; J gene: TRBJ2-3
CDR3 protein: CASSGPPHAGDRPDTQYF; CDR3 DNA: TGTGCCAGCAGCGGACCCCCTCATGCGGGGGATCGCCCAGATACGCAGTATTTT; V gene: TRBV9; clone size: once; D gene: TRBD2; J gene: TRBJ2-3
CDR3 protein: CAINTGLMNTEAFF; CDR3 DNA: TGTGCCATCAATACGGGACTCATGAACACTGAAGCTTTCTTT; V gene: TRBV10-3; clone size: -; D gene: -; J gene: TRBJ1-1
CDR3 protein: CASSYGGYQETQYF; CDR3 DNA: TGTGCCAGCAGTTACGGGGGGTACCAAGAGACCCAGTACTTC; V gene: TRBV6-5; clone size: -; D gene: -; J gene: TRBJ2-5
CDR3 protein: CASTQGAGEAVQHF; CDR3 DNA: TGTGCCAGCACCCAAGGGGCAGGGGAGGCCGTCCAGCATTTT; V gene: TRBV6-2/TRBV6-3; clone size: -; D gene: -; J gene: TRBJ1-5
CDR3 protein: CASSLGDRGRGTEAFF; CDR3 DNA: TGCGCCAGCAGCTTGGGGGACAGGGGGCGCGGCACTGAAGCTTTCTTT; V gene: TRBV5-1; clone size: -; D gene: TRBD1; J gene: TRBJ1-1
CDR3 protein: CASSYSPGTDTQYF; CDR3 DNA: TGTGCCAGCAGTTACTCTCCAGGCACAGATACGCAGTATTTT; V gene: TRBV6-5; clone size: few; D gene: -; J gene: TRBJ2-3
CDR3 protein: CAISNEWDRGGETQYF; CDR3 DNA: TGTGCCATCAGTAACGAGTGGGATAGAGGGGGAGAGACCCAGTACTTC; V gene: TRBV10-3; clone size: few; D gene: -; J gene: TRBJ2-5
CDR3 protein: CASSFADTLYNEQFF; CDR3 DNA: TGTGCCAGCAGTTTTGCGGACACCCTCTACAATGAGCAGTTCTTC; V gene: TRBV27; clone size: -; D gene: -; J gene: TRBJ2-1
CDR3 protein: CASSPTPGQGAQPQHF; CDR3 DNA: TGTGCCAGCAGCCCTACCCCGGGACAGGGGGCCCAGCCCCAGCATTTT; V gene: TRBV27; clone size: few; D gene: TRBD1; J gene: TRBJ1-5
CDR3 protein: CASGLVDYTGLSSYEQYF; CDR3 DNA: TGTGCTAGTGGTTTGGTGGATTATACAGGCCTAAGCTCCTACGAGCAGTACTTC; V gene: TRBV12-5; clone size: few; D gene: -; J gene: TRBJ2-7
CDR3 protein: CASGPVGGGPSTDTQYF; CDR3 DNA: TGTGCTAGTGGCCCCGTTGGGGGGGGGCCTAGCACAGATACGCAGTATTTT; V gene: TRBV12-5; clone size: once; D gene: -; J gene: TRBJ2-3
CDR3 protein: CASSQERPHSGVEYEQYF; CDR3 DNA: TGTGCCAGCAGCCAAGAGAGGCCCCACAGCGGGGTTGAGTACGAGCAGTACTTC; V gene: TRBV4-2; clone size: -; D gene: TRBD2; J gene: TRBJ2-7
CDR3 protein: CASRGYGYTF; CDR3 DNA: TGTGCCAGCCGGGGATATGGCTACACCTTC; V gene: TRBV19; clone size: many; D gene: -; J gene: TRBJ1-2
CDR3 protein: CASSFGARREQFF; CDR3 DNA: TGTGCCAGCAGTTTTGGCGCCCGTCGAGAGCAGTTCTTC; V gene: TRBV27; clone size: -; D gene: -; J gene: TRBJ2-1
CDR3 protein: CASSFSRRLNTEAFF; CDR3 DNA: TGTGCCAGCAGCTTTTCCCGCAGGTTGAACACTGAAGCTTTCTTT; V gene: TRBV13; clone size: -; D gene: -; J gene: TRBJ1-1
CDR3 protein: CASSVPQAISSYNSPLHF; CDR3 DNA: TGTGCCAGCAGTGTACCCCAAGCTATTAGCTCCTATAATTCACCCCTCCACTTT; V gene: TRBV28; clone size: many; D gene: -; J gene: TRBJ1-6
CDR3 protein: CASSYLGDVSMNSPLHF; CDR3 DNA: TGTGCCAGCAGTTACCTAGGAGACGTATCGATGAATTCACCCCTCCACTTT; V gene: TRBV6-2/TRBV6-3; clone size: few; D gene: -; J gene: TRBJ1-6
CDR3 protein: CASSHGSDNNYGYTF; CDR3 DNA: TGTGCCAGCAGCCACGGGAGCGATAATAACTATGGCTACACCTTC; V gene: TRBV7-6; clone size: few; D gene: -; J gene: TRBJ1-2
CDR3 protein: CASRKTGWYNEQFF; CDR3 DNA: TGTGCCAGTAGAAAGACAGGGTGGTACAATGAGCAGTTCTTC; V gene: TRBV19; clone size: many; D gene: TRBD1; J gene: TRBJ2-1
CDR3 protein: CASSLRPGTGGTYNEQFF; CDR3 DNA: TGTGCCAGCAGCTTAAGGCCCGGGACAGGGGGCACCTACAATGAGCAGTTCTTC; V gene: TRBV7-2; clone size: few; D gene: TRBD1; J gene: TRBJ2-1
CDR3 protein: CASSELPGGNQPQHF; CDR3 DNA: TGTGCCAGCAGTGAATTACCGGGGGGCAATCAGCCCCAGCATTTT; V gene: TRBV6-1; clone size: many; D gene: -; J gene: TRBJ1-5
CDR3 protein: CASSSAGGKSEKLFF; CDR3 DNA: TGTGCCAGCAGCTCTGCAGGGGGAAAGAGTGAAAAACTGTTTTTT; V gene: TRBV7-6; clone size: -; D gene: TRBD1; J gene: TRBJ1-4
CDR3 protein: CASSVRDRGSPYNSPLHF; CDR3 DNA: TGTGCCAGCAGCGTAAGGGACAGGGGGTCCCCCTATAATTCACCCCTCCACTTT; V gene: TRBV5-5; clone size: -; D gene: TRBD1; J gene: TRBJ1-6
CDR3 protein: CASSQRLGTDQETQYF; CDR3 DNA: TGCGCCAGCAGCCAGAGGTTAGGGACGGATCAAGAGACCCAGTACTTC; V gene: TRBV4-1; clone size: -; D gene: -; J gene: TRBJ2-5
CDR3 protein: CASSLVPGTGSTDTQYF; CDR3 DNA: TGTGCCAGCAGCTTAGTTCCCGGGACAGGGAGCACAGATACGCAGTATTTT; V gene: TRBV7-9; clone size: -; D gene: TRBD1; J gene: TRBJ2-3
CDR3 protein: CASSFFPPGENSPLHF; CDR3 DNA: TGTGCCAGCAGCTTTTTTCCTCCAGGGGAGAATTCACCCCTCCACTTT; V gene: TRBV7-9; clone size: many; D gene: -; J gene: TRBJ1-6
CDR3 protein: CASSFFQGAANYGYTF; CDR3 DNA: TGTGCCAGCAGCTTTTTTCAGGGGGCGGCTAACTATGGCTACACCTTC; V gene: TRBV7-9; clone size: -; D gene: TRBD1; J gene: TRBJ1-2
CDR3 protein: CASSPPRKGETQYF; CDR3 DNA: TGTGCCAGCAGCCCTCCACGTAAGGGGGAGACCCAGTACTTC; V gene: TRBV5-6; clone size: few; D gene: -; J gene: TRBJ2-5
CDR3 protein: CASSIRPIMNTEAFF; CDR3 DNA: TGTGCCAGCTCAATTAGGCCGATCATGAACACTGAAGCTTTCTTT; V gene: TRBV18; clone size: -; D gene: -; J gene: TRBJ1-1
CDR3 protein: CASSMRTTLFGYTF; CDR3 DNA: TGTGCCAGTAGTATGAGGACGACTCTCTTTGGCTACACCTTC; V gene: TRBV19; clone size: few; D gene: -; J gene: TRBJ1-2
CDR3 protein: CASVTSGGRETQYF; CDR3 DNA: TGTGCCAGCGTGACTAGCGGGGGGCGAGAGACCCAGTACTTC; V gene: TRBV28; clone size: -; D gene: TRBD2; J gene: TRBJ2-5
CDR3 protein: CASSYGTGGVGAGNTIYF; CDR3 DNA: TGTGCCAGCAGCTACGGGACAGGGGGAGTTGGGGCTGGAAACACCATATATTTT; V gene: TRBV5-6; clone size: few; D gene: TRBD1; J gene: TRBJ1-3
CDR3 protein: CASSVPQGLAGSANTGELFF; CDR3 DNA: TGTGCCAGCAGCGTCCCCCAGGGACTAGCGGGGAGCGCGAACACCGGGGAGCTGTTTTTT; V gene: TRBV9; clone size: once; D gene: TRBD2; J gene: TRBJ2-2
CDR3 protein: CATSLGGTGANVLTF; CDR3 DNA: TGTGCCACCAGCTTGGGGGGTACTGGGGCCAACGTCCTGACTTTC; V gene: TRBV15; clone size: few; D gene: -; J gene: TRBJ2-6
CDR3 protein: CASSYSMVIAGTGELFF; CDR3 DNA: TGTGCCAGCAGTTACTCGATGGTGATAGCGGGCACCGGGGAGCTGTTTTTT; V gene: TRBV6-5; clone size: few; D gene: TRBD2; J gene: TRBJ2-2
CDR3 protein: CASSPGQGIAYEQYF; CDR3 DNA: TGTGCCAGCAGCCCGGGACAGGGGATCGCCTACGAGCAGTACTTC; V gene: TRBV7-6; clone size: few; D gene: TRBD1; J gene: TRBJ2-7
CDR3 protein: CASSRTGQGSYNEQFF; CDR3 DNA: TGCGCCAGCAGCCGGACCGGACAGGGCTCCTACAATGAGCAGTTCTTC; V gene: TRBV4-1; clone size: few; D gene: TRBD1; J gene: TRBJ2-1
CDR3 protein: CASNLAQDPGYTF; CDR3 DNA: TGTGCCAGCAACTTAGCTCAGGACCCTGGCTACACCTTC; V gene: TRBV7-2; clone size: -; D gene: -; J gene: TRBJ1-2
CDR3 protein: CASSHGTGGLRTEAFF; CDR3 DNA: TGTGCCAGCAGCCACGGGACAGGGGGCTTGAGGACTGAAGCTTTCTTT; V gene: TRBV7-9; clone size: -; D gene: TRBD1; J gene: TRBJ1-1
CDR3 protein: CASSYVRHYGYTF; CDR3 DNA: TGTGCCAGCAGTTACGTTCGGCACTATGGCTACACCTTC; V gene: TRBV6-6; clone size: -; D gene: -; J gene: TRBJ1-2
CDR3 protein: CASSLVLRGTRYEQYF; CDR3 DNA: TGTGCCAGCAGTTTAGTTTTGCGAGGGACACGATACGAGCAGTACTTC; V gene: TRBV12-3/TRBV12-4; clone size: -; D gene: -; J gene: TRBJ2-7
CDR3 protein: CASSFQPADRLSLRGQFF; CDR3 DNA: TGTGCCAGCAGTTTTCAGCCCGCCGACAGACTATCATTACGTGGGCAGTTCTTC; V gene: TRBV27; clone size: few; D gene: -; J gene: TRBJ2-1
CDR3 protein: CASTWTGALYNEQFF; CDR3 DNA: TGTGCCAGCACCTGGACAGGGGCACTTTACAATGAGCAGTTCTTC; V gene: TRBV6-6; clone size: many; D gene: TRBD1; J gene: TRBJ2-1
CDR3 protein: CASSSGLAVYNEQFF; CDR3 DNA: TGTGCTAGCAGCTCGGGACTAGCGGTATACAATGAGCAGTTCTTC; V gene: TRBV7-7; clone size: many; D gene: TRBD2; J gene: TRBJ2-1